This is a list of T cell receptor beta chains from one sample in a study of cytomegalovirus exposure and HLA in healthy donors. Only in-frame clones appear in the TCRdb table, and some are missing; sequencing was by immunoSEQ multiplex PCR. The data hold 150,000 to 200,000 clones, with under 80% observed a single time. Sequenced input: PBMCs. All receptors come from a female donor in good health and CMV-seronegative. The CDR3 runs from the conserved cysteine through the conserved F or W. A D gene is named only where the DNA matches it firmly. Expanded clones get a size class; other rows say once, few or many, or leave the size out.

J,V,D,size,CDR3,DNA
TRBJ1-2,TRBV30,-,-,CAWSGGRGSNYGYTF,TGTGCCTGGAGTGGGGGGAGGGGATCTAACTATGGCTACACCTTC
TRBJ2-7,TRBV27,-,-,CASSFNEPSYEQYF,TGTGCCAGCAGTTTTAACGAGCCCTCCTACGAGCAGTACTTC
TRBJ2-2,TRBV5-1,-,-,CASSGRQGRDGELFF,TGCGCCAGCAGCGGACGGCAGGGGAGGGACGGGGAGCTGTTTTTT
TRBJ2-1,TRBV30,-,-,CAWTRTSPYNEQFF,TGTGCCTGGACACGAACGAGTCCTTACAATGAGCAGTTCTTC
TRBJ1-3,TRBV5-4,-,-,CASSLNRVLQGFALDTIYF,TGTGCCAGCAGCTTGAATCGGGTCTTACAGGGTTTTGCCTTGGACACCATATATTTT
TRBJ2-5,TRBV14,-,-,CASSQEWGSPETQYF,TGTGCCAGCAGCCAAGAATGGGGCTCCCCAGAGACCCAGTACTTC
TRBJ2-7,TRBV5-1,-,-,CASSPDLSSSYEQYF,TGCGCCAGCAGCCCAGACTTGTCAAGCTCCTACGAGCAGTACTTC
TRBJ1-5,TRBV1,-,-,CTSSQVSGRGEQPQHF,TGCACCAGCAGCCAAGTTTCAGGGCGCGGAGAACAGCCCCAGCATTTT
TRBJ2-3,TRBV9,-,-,CASSTSTGVGDTQYF,TGTGCCAGCAGCACCTCCACGGGGGTAGGAGATACGCAGTATTTT
TRBJ2-1,TRBV9,-,-,CASSRGSSYNEQFF,TGTGCCAGCAGCAGAGGCAGCTCCTACAATGAGCAGTTCTTC
TRBJ1-2,TRBV5-4,-,-,CASSLDMRSNYGYTF,TGTGCCAGCAGCTTGGATATGCGGAGTAACTATGGCTACACCTTC
TRBJ2-3,TRBV29-1,TRBD1,once,CSVSRGRVTDTQYF,TGCAGCGTTTCCAGGGGGCGGGTCACAGATACGCAGTATTTT
TRBJ2-7,TRBV7-9,TRBD2,once,CASSTGAGGLNEQYF,TGTGCCAGCAGCACAGGGGCGGGAGGGCTCAACGAGCAGTACTTC
TRBJ2-7,TRBV5-1,-,-,CASSFSSYEQYF,TGCGCCAGCAGCTTCAGCTCCTACGAGCAGTACTTC
TRBJ2-2,TRBV15,-,-,CATSSAGNTGELFF,TGTGCCACCAGCAGTGCGGGGAACACCGGGGAGCTGTTTTTT
TRBJ2-7,TRBV19,-,-,CASSIRGGRGYEQYF,TGTGCCAGTAGTATCAGGGGTGGCAGGGGCTACGAGCAGTACTTC
TRBJ2-1,TRBV19,TRBD1,-,CASSLDRVGYNEQFF,TGTGCCAGTAGTCTCGACAGGGTGGGCTACAATGAGCAGTTCTTC
TRBJ1-1,TRBV10-3,-,-,CAISEEGSNTEAFF,TGTGCCATCAGTGAGGAGGGTTCAAACACTGAAGCTTTCTTT
TRBJ2-1,TRBV5-6,TRBD2,once,CASSWGLAGYNEQFF,TGTGCCAGCAGCTGGGGACTAGCGGGCTACAATGAGCAGTTCTTC
TRBJ2-1,TRBV27,-,-,CASSFGQNSYNEQFF,TGTGCCAGCAGTTTTGGACAGAACTCCTACAATGAGCAGTTCTTC
TRBJ2-7,TRBV4-1,TRBD1,-,CASSPNRDRDYEQYF,TGCGCCAGCAGCCCGAACCGGGACAGGGACTACGAGCAGTACTTC
TRBJ1-1,TRBV9,-,-,CASSVTQTTAEAFF,TGTGCCAGCAGCGTCACCCAAACGACAGCCGAGGCTTTCTTT
TRBJ2-1,TRBV4-2,-,-,CASSQGASPNEQFF,TGTGCCAGCAGCCAGGGGGCTAGCCCCAATGAGCAGTTCTTC
TRBJ2-7,TRBV7-8,TRBD1,-,CASRILAGGTGVSYEQYF,TGTGCCAGCAGGATACTGGCGGGCGGGACAGGGGTCTCCTACGAGCAGTACTTC
TRBJ1-1,TRBV5-5,TRBD1,few,CASSLEDRAGTEAFF,TGTGCCAGCAGCTTGGAGGACAGGGCGGGCACTGAAGCTTTCTTT
TRBJ2-7,TRBV7-8,-,-,CASSKIRGAAYEQYF,TGTGCCAGCAGCAAAATCCGGGGGGCCGCCTACGAGCAGTACTTC
TRBJ2-7,TRBV19,TRBD2,-,CASSFRGEQAYEQYF,TGTGCCAGTAGTTTTCGGGGGGAGCAAGCCTACGAGCAGTACTTC
TRBJ1-6,TRBV6-1,-,-,CASRRTEINSPLHF,TGTGCCAGCAGGCGGACAGAGATTAATTCCCCCCTCCACTTT